The T cell receptor beta chain described here comes from a study of cytomegalovirus exposure and HLA in healthy donors. Study findings and constraints: According to reports, the classifier identified cytomegalovirus status with high specificity and sensitivity. Among donors in an Asian-associated ancestry cluster, a later analysis reportedly found fewer N-insertions than the roughly 610-donor mean. Later on, a genetic analysis was performed. It linked a missense variant in DCLRE1C with V- and J-gene trimming of TCR beta.

Remarks on this clone: Its antigen is not known.

Researchers ran the PCR with 60 Vbeta and 13 Jbeta primers. Method: immunoSEQ multiplex PCR; TCRdb's copy keeps in-frame clones and lacks some. The sample shows about 190,000 clones, approximately 80% of them seen only once. Between the trimmed V and J ends, which lost 0 bases and 4 bases, there was a span of 14 bases. CDR3 length: 16 residues. Germline V CDR1 and CDR2: SGDLS, YYNGEE. Sequences were obtained from PBMCs. The clonotype comes from a woman aged 40 to 50 in good health and CMV-seronegative. V usage is TRBV9 and J usage is TRBJ1-3, with TRBD1 as a possible D gene (6 bases). The CDR3 sequence: CASSVEGRGAGNTIYF. The CDR3 DNA follows: TGTGCCAGCAGCGTAGAGGGCAGGGGAGCCGGAAACACCATATATTTT. The complete variable domain, with remaining parts taken from reference TRBV9 and TRBJ1-3, reads DSGVTQTPKHLITATGQRVTLRCSPRSGDLSVYWYQQSLDQGLQFLIQYYNGEERAKGNILERFSAQQFPDLHSELNLSSLELGDSALYFCASSVEGRGAGNTIYFGEGSWLTVV.